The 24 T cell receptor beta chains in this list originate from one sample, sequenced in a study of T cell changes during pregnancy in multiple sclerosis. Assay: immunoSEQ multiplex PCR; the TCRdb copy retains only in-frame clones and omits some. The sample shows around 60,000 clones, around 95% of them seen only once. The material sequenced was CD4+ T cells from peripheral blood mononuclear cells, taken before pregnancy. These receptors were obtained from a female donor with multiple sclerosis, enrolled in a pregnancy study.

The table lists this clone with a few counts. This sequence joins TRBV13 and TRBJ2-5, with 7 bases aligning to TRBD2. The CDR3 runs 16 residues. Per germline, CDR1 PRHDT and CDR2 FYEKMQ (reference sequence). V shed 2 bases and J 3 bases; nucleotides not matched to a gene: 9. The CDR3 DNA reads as TGTGCCAGCAGCTTATTTGGCCTAGCGGTCGAAGAGACCCAGTACTTC. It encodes CASSLFGLAVEETQYF.

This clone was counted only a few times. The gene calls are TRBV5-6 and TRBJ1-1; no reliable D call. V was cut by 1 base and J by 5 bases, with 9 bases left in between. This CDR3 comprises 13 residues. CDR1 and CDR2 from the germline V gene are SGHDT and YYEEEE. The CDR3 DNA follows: TGTGCCAGCAGCTTGCTCCGGGGTACTGAAGCTTTCTTT. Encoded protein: CASSLLRGTEAFF.

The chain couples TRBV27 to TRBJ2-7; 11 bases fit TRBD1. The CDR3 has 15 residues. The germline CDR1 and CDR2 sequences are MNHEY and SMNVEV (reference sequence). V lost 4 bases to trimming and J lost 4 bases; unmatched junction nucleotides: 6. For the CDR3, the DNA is TGTGCCAGCAGTTCAAGGACAGGGGGCGGGTACGAGCAGTACTTC. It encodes CASSSRTGGGYEQYF.

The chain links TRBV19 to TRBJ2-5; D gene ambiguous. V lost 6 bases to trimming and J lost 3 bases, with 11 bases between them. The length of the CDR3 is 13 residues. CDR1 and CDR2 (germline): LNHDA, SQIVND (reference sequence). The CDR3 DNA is TGTGCCAGTAGACCCCCAGAAGAAGAGACCCAGTACTTC. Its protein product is CASRPPEEETQYF. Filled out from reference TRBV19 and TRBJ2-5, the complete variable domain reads DGGITQSPKYLFRKEGQNVTLSCEQNLNHDAMYWYRQDPGQGLRLIYYSQIVNDFQKGDIAEGYSVSREKKESFPLTVTSAQKNPTAFYLCASRPPEEETQYFGPGTRLLVL.

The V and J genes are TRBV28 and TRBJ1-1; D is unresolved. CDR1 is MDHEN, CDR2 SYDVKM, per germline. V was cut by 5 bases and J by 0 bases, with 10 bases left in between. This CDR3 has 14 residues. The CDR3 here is CASSNAGMNTEAFF. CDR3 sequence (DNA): TGTGCCAGCAGTAACGCAGGCATGAACACTGAAGCTTTCTTT.

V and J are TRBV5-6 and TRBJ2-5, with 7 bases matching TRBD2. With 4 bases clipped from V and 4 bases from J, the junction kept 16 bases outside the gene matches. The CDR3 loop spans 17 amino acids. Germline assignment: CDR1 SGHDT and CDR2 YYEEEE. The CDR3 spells CASSVAGVPIAGETQYF. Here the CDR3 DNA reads TGTGCCAGCAGCGTGGCGGGAGTGCCCATAGCCGGAGAGACCCAGTACTTC. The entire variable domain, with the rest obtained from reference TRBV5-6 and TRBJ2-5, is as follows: DAGVTQSPTHLIKTRGQQVTLRCSPKSGHDTVSWYQQALGQGPQFIFQYYEEEERQRGNFPDRFSGHQFPNYSSELNVNALLLGDSALYLCASSVAGVPIAGETQYFGPGTRLLVL.

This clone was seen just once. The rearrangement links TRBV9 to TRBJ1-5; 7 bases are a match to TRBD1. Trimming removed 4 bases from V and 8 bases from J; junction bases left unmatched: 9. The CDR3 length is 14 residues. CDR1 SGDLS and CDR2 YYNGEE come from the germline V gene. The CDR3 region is CASSPRQGREPQHF. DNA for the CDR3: TGTGCCAGCAGCCCCCGACAGGGTAGAGAGCCCCAGCATTTT.

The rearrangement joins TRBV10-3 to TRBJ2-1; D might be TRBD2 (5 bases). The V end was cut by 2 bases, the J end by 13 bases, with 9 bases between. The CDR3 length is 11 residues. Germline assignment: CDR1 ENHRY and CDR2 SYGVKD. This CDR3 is CAISEGSGQFF. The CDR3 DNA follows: TGTGCCATCAGTGAGGGATCGGGACAGTTCTTC.

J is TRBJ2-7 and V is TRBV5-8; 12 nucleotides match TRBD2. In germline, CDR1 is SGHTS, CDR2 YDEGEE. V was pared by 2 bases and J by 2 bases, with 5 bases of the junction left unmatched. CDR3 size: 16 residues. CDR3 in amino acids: CASSLVGLAGTYEQYF. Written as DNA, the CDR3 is TGTGCCAGCAGCTTAGTCGGACTAGCGGGAACCTACGAGCAGTACTTC.

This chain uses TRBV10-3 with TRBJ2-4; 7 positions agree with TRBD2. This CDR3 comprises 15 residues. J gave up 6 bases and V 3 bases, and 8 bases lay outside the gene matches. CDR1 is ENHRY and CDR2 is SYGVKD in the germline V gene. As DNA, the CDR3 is TGTGCCATCAGTGACTCGGGGACTACTAGAAACATTCAGTACTTC. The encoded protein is CAISDSGTTRNIQYF.

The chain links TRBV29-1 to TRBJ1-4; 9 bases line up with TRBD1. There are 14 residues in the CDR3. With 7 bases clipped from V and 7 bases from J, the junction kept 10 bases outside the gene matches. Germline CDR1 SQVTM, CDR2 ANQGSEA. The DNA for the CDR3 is TGCAGCGCGGGACAGGGAGGTTTCGGTGAAAAACTGTTTTTT. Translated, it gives CSAGQGGFGEKLFF.

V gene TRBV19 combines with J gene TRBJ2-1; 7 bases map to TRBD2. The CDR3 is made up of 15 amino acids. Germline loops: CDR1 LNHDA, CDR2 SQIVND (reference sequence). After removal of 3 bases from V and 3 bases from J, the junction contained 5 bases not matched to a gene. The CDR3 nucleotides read TGTGCCAGTAGTATTGGTGCGGGAGTCTACAATGAGCAGTTCTTC. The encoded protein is CASSIGAGVYNEQFF.

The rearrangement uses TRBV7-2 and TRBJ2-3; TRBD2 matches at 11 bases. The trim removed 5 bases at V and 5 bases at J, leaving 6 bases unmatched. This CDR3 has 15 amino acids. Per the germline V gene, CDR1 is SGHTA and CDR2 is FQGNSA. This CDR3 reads CASSAASGRIDTQYF. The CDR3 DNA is TGTGCCAGCAGCGCCGCTAGCGGGAGGATAGATACGCAGTATTTT.

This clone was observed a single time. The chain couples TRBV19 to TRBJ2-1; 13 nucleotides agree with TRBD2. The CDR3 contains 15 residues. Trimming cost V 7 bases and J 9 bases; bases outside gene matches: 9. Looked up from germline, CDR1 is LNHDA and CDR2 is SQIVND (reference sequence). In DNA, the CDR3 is TGTGCCAGTACCCTACTAGCGGGAGGGCCGGGTGAGCAGTTCTTC. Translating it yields CASTLLAGGPGEQFF.

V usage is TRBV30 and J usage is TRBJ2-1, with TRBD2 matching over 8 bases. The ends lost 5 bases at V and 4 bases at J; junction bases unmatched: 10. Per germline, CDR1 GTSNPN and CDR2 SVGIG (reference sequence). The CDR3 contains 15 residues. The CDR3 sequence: CAWYRGTRNYNEQFF. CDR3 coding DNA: TGTGCCTGGTATCGGGGGACTAGAAATTACAATGAGCAGTTCTTC.

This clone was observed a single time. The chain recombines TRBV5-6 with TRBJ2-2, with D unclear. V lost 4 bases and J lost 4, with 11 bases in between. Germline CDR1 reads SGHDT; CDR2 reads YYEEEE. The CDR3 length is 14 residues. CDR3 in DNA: TGTGCCAGCAGCCCTACAGCCTTCACCGGGGAGCTGTTTTTT. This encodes CASSPTAFTGELFF.

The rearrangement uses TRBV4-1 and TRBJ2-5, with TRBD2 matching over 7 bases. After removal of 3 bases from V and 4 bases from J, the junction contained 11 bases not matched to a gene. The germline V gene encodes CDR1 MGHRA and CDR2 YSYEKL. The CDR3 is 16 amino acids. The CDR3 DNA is TGCGCCAGCAGCCAGGGGGGGAGACTAGCAGGAGAGACCCAGTACTTC. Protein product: CASSQGGRLAGETQYF.

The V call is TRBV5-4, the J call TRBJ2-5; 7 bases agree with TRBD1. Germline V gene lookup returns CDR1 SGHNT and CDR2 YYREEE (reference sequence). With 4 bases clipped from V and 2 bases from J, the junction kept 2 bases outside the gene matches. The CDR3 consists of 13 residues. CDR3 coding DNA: TGTGCCAGCAGCAAGGACAGGCAAGAGACCCAGTACTTC. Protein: CASSKDRQETQYF.

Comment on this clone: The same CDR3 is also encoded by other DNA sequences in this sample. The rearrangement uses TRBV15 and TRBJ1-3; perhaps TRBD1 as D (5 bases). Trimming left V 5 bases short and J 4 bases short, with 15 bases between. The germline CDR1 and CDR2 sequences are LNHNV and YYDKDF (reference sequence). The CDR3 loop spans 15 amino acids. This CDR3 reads CATSRPGQGGNTIYF. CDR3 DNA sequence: TGTGCCACCAGCCGGCCCGGGCAGGGAGGAAACACCATATATTTT.

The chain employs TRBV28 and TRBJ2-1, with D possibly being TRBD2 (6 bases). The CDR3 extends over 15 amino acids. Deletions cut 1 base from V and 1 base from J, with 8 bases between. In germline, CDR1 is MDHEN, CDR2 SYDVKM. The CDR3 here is CASSLYGGSYNEQFF. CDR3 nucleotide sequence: TGTGCCAGCAGTTTATACGGGGGATCCTACAATGAGCAGTTCTTC.

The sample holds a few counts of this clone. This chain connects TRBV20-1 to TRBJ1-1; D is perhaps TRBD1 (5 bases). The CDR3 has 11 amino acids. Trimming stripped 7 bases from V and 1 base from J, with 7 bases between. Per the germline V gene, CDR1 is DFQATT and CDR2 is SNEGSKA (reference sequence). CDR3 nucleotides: TGCAGTGGACAGCGGAACACTGAAGCTTTCTTT. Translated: CSGQRNTEAFF.

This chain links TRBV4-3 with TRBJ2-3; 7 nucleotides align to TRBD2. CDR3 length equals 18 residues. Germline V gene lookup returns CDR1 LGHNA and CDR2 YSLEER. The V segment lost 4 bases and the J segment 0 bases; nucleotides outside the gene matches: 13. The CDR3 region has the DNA TGCGCCAGCAGCCCTTGGCGGGCTAGCGGATCTAGCACAGATACGCAGTATTTT. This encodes CASSPWRASGSSTDTQYF.

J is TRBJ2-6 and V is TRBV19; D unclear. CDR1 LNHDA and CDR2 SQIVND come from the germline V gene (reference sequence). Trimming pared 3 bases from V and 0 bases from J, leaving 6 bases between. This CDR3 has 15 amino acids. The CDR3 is CASSIPRSGANVLTF. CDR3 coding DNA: TGTGCCAGTAGTATCCCGCGCTCTGGGGCCAACGTCCTGACTTTC. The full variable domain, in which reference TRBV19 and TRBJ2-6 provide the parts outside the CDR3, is DGGITQSPKYLFRKEGQNVTLSCEQNLNHDAMYWYRQDPGQGLRLIYYSQIVNDFQKGDIAEGYSVSREKKESFPLTVTSAQKNPTAFYLCASSIPRSGANVLTFGAGSRLTVL.

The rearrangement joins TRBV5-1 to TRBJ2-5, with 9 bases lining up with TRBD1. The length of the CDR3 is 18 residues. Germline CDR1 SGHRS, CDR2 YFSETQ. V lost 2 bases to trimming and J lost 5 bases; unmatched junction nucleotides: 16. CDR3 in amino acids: CASSLGQGLPYLGETQYF. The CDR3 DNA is TGCGCCAGCAGCTTAGGACAGGGGCTACCCTATCTCGGCGAGACCCAGTACTTC.